The source of this T cell receptor beta chain is a study of cytomegalovirus exposure and HLA in healthy donors. Findings and limits, study-wide: TCR beta V segments were, for the most part, productive about 87% or about 30% of the time in an earlier analysis. Some V segments, including TRBV6-2 and TRBV6-3, were excluded as indistinguishable. The study put around 180 TCR beta chains on its list as cytomegalovirus-associated.

The CDR3 runs to 14 residues. Trimming cost V 2 bases and J 10 bases, with 13 bases left between them. Germline-derived CDR1 and CDR2 are SGHNT and YYREEE (reference sequence). In the case of this clone: Its antigen is currently unknown.

The PCR used 60 Vbeta and 13 Jbeta primers. Assay: immunoSEQ multiplex PCR; the TCRdb copy retains only in-frame clones and omits some. This table has roughly 150,000 clones, around four fifths appearing once. The sequenced sample consisted of PBMCs. This sequence joins TRBV5-4 and TRBJ1-6; possibly TRBD1 for D (6 bases). The receptor was isolated from a boy between 2 and 10 years old in good health and CMV-seronegative. CDR3 sequence (DNA): TGTGCCAGCAGCTTCAGGGGTGGTGAGTCACCCCTCCACTTT. Protein sequence: CASSFRGGESPLHF.